These 24 T cell receptor beta chains were sequenced from one sample in a study of T cells after yellow fever vaccination. TCRdb reanalysed the 5' RACE reads using MiXCR and keeps one entry per CDR3 protein. The sample shows 500,000 to 650,000 distinct CDR3 sequences, about 12% of them seen only once. The input for sequencing was PBMCs, taken on the day of the yellow fever booster vaccination. Receptors were obtained from a man aged 25-40 years who received the YFV17D yellow fever vaccine.

The genes are TRBV6-1 and TRBJ1-6, with D unclear. The CDR3 sequence is 13 residues long. V lost 4 bases and J 12 bases, leaving 13 bases between the germline ends. CDR1 and CDR2 from the germline V gene are MNHNS and SASEGT. CDR3 DNA: TGTGCCAGCAGTGTCGGACGAGACTTACCCCTCCACTTT. This encodes CASSVGRDLPLHF.

This clonotype was picked up a small number of times. This chain uses TRBV7-8 with TRBJ1-5, with D maybe TRBD1 (6 bases). Germline CDR1 is SGHVS and CDR2 is FQNEAQ. There are 15 residues in the CDR3. The V and J ends lost 5 bases and 0 bases respectively, with 11 bases between them. The CDR3 loop reads CASSEQQGSNQPQHF. The CDR3 DNA sequence: TGTGCCAGCAGCGAACAACAGGGTAGCAATCAGCCCCAGCATTTT.

The chain couples TRBV12-5 to TRBJ2-5, with 11 bases fitting TRBD1. V shed 10 bases and J 5 bases; nucleotides not matched to a gene: 9. This CDR3 comprises 14 residues. Per the germline V gene, CDR1 is LGHNT and CDR2 is FRNRAP. CDR3 sequence reads: CATGTGGLVETQYF. The CDR3 DNA reads as TGTGCTACCGGGACAGGGGGTTTAGTTGAGACCCAGTACTTC. Full variable domain (outside the CDR3, taken from reference TRBV12-5 and TRBJ2-5): DARVTQTPRHKVTEMGQEVTMRCQPILGHNTVFWYRQTMMQGLELLAYFRNRAPLDDSGMPKDRFSAEMPDATLATLKIQPSEPRDSAVYFCATGTGGLVETQYFGPGTRLLVL.

J is TRBJ2-7 and V is TRBV19; 8 bases agree with TRBD2. Per the germline V gene, CDR1 is LNHDA and CDR2 is SQIVND (reference sequence). V was clipped by 10 bases and J by 5 bases; unmatched bases: 16. The CDR3 spans 15 residues. DNA for the CDR3: TGTGCCACCCAACGTATACCGGGAGGGCCCCACGAGCAGTACTTC. The encoded protein is CATQRIPGGPHEQYF. The variable domain in full, with the rest retrieved from reference TRBV19 and TRBJ2-7, is DGGITQSPKYLFRKEGQNVTLSCEQNLNHDAMYWYRQDPGQGLRLIYYSQIVNDFQKGDIAEGYSVSREKKESFPLTVTSAQKNPTAFYLCATQRIPGGPHEQYFGPGTRLTVT.

The chain links TRBV30 to TRBJ1-1; 7 bases agree with TRBD1. This CDR3 comprises 12 residues. V gave up 3 bases and J gave up 6 bases; unmatched junction bases: 4. Germline CDR1 GTSNPN, CDR2 SVGIG (reference sequence). The CDR3, as DNA: TGTGCCTGGAGGCCAGGGGGGGCTGAAGCTTTCTTT. This encodes CAWRPGGAEAFF.

This chain joins TRBV19 and TRBJ2-5; 12 nucleotides agree with TRBD1. CDR1 LNHDA and CDR2 SQIVND come from the germline V gene (reference sequence). V lost 6 bases to trimming and J lost 5 bases; unmatched junction nucleotides: 7. This CDR3 has 15 residues. The CDR3 DNA is TGTGCCAGTAGCACCGGGACAGGGGGCGCTGAGACCCAGTACTTC. Translated, it gives CASSTGTGGAETQYF.

This clonotype was picked up a small number of times. The chain employs TRBV28 and TRBJ2-4; 11 bases match TRBD2. The J segment lost 6 bases and the V segment lost 3 bases, leaving 4 bases of the junction unmatched. CDR3 length: 15 amino acids. Germline V CDR1 and CDR2: MDHEN, SYDVKM. Here the CDR3 DNA reads TGTGCCAGCAGTTTCGTAGCGGGGGGGGGAAACATTCAGTACTTC. It is translated as CASSFVAGGGNIQYF.

This clonotype was seen a few times. The V gene is TRBV12-3 or TRBV12-4, the J gene TRBJ2-1; TRBD2 matches 12 bases. J gave up 13 bases and V 2 bases, and 3 bases lay outside the gene matches. The CDR3 sequence is 13 residues long. The CDR3 nucleotides read TGTGCCAGCAGTTTAACTAGCGGGAGGCTCCAGTTCTTC. It translates to CASSLTSGRLQFF.

V usage is TRBV7-8 and J usage is TRBJ2-2; 7 bases are a match to TRBD2. The CDR3 spans 15 residues. CDR1 and CDR2 (germline): SGHVS, FQNEAQ. The V gene end was trimmed by 2 bases and the J gene end by 5 bases; junction bases not matched to a gene: 5. The CDR3, as DNA: TGTGCCAGCAGCTTAAGGGACTACCCGACCGGGGAGCTGTTTTTT. Its translation is CASSLRDYPTGELFF.

This clonotype occurred many times. The chain carries TRBV7-3 and TRBJ2-1; 8 nucleotides line up with TRBD2. The length of the CDR3 is 15 residues. The V and J ends lost 3 bases and 2 bases, in that order; junction bases with no gene match: 3. Germline values: CDR1 SGHTA, CDR2 FQGTGA. The CDR3 reads CASSFSGKPYNEQFF. The CDR3 nucleotides are TGTGCCAGCAGCTTTAGCGGGAAGCCCTACAATGAGCAGTTCTTC.

In its sample, this clonotype was seen a few times. The rearrangement uses TRBV7-2 and TRBJ2-1; D remains ambiguous. Trimming pared 0 bases from V and 7 bases from J, leaving 7 bases between. Germline CDR1 reads SGHTA; CDR2 reads FQGNSA. This CDR3 has 13 amino acids. CDR3 nucleotides: TGTGCCAGCAGCTTAGCCCCCTGGAATGAGCAGTTCTTC. It is translated as CASSLAPWNEQFF.

In its sample, this clonotype was seen a few times. The J gene is TRBJ2-7, the V gene TRBV11-2; 11 bases line up with TRBD2. CDR1 and CDR2 (germline): SGHAT, FQNNGV. This CDR3 is built from 16 residues. Trimming removed 6 bases from V and 2 bases from J; junction bases left unmatched: 9. In nucleotides, the CDR3 is TGTGCCAGCAGTACAAGACTAGCGGGATCCACCTACGAGCAGTACTTC. It codes for CASSTRLAGSTYEQYF.

The chain recombines TRBV27 with TRBJ2-6; no definite D call. The CDR3 totals 14 residues. Deletions cut 6 bases from V and 0 bases from J, with 6 bases between. CDR1 is MNHEY, CDR2 SMNVEV, per germline (reference sequence). The chain's CDR3 is CASRALSGANVLTF. The CDR3 DNA reads TGTGCCAGCAGGGCCCTCTCTGGGGCCAACGTCCTGACTTTC.

This clonotype has just a few counts. J is TRBJ2-3 and V is TRBV20-1; D assignment may be TRBD1 or TRBD2 (5 bases each). V lost 7 bases, J lost 2 bases, and 7 bases lay in between. Germline V gene lookup returns CDR1 DFQATT and CDR2 SNEGSKA (reference sequence). The CDR3 covers 11 residues. CDR3 in DNA: TGCAGTGGAGGGGTCACAGATACGCAGTATTTT. It translates to CSGGVTDTQYF.

V is TRBV7-2 and J is TRBJ2-1, with 8 bases fitting TRBD2. Germline lookup yields CDR1 SGHTA and CDR2 FQGNSA. V was pared by 5 bases and J by 5 bases, with 8 bases of the junction left unmatched. The CDR3 is made up of 15 amino acids. CDR3 loop: CASSATASGHNEQFF. CDR3 sequence (DNA): TGTGCCAGCAGCGCGACCGCTAGCGGGCACAATGAGCAGTTCTTC. Based on the CDR3 plus reference TRBV7-2 and TRBJ2-1, the full variable domain is GAGVSQSPSNKVTEKGKDVELRCDPISGHTALYWYRQSLGQGLEFLIYFQGNSAPDKSGLPSDRFSAERTGGSVSTLTIQRTQQEDSAVYLCASSATASGHNEQFFGPGTRLTVL.

This clonotype was detected many times. The V and J genes are TRBV24-1 and TRBJ2-1; D could derive from TRBD1 or TRBD2 (5 bases each). Germline assignment: CDR1 KGHDR and CDR2 SFDVKD. V shed 5 bases and J shed 6 bases, with 10 bases lying between them. This CDR3 comprises 13 residues. CDR3 region: CATSGPGANEQFF. CDR3 DNA sequence: TGTGCCACCAGTGGGCCCGGGGCCAATGAGCAGTTCTTC.

This clonotype was observed a single time. The chain is built from TRBV24-1 and TRBJ2-1, with D perhaps matching TRBD2 (5 bases). V dropped 4 bases and J dropped 6 bases, with 12 bases sitting between them. The CDR3 length is 14 residues. The germline CDR1 and CDR2 sequences are KGHDR and SFDVKD. The CDR3 sequence is CATSDGIEVNEQFF. The DNA for the CDR3 is TGTGCCACCAGTGACGGGATAGAGGTCAATGAGCAGTTCTTC.

The V call is TRBV30, the J call TRBJ1-1; weak D call: TRBD1 (5 bases). V was trimmed by 0 bases and J by 6 bases, leaving 17 bases between them. This CDR3 is 15 amino acids long. The germline V gene has CDR1 GTSNPN and CDR2 SVGIG (reference sequence). The chain's CDR3 is CAWSVMFQGKSEAFF. Here the CDR3 DNA reads TGTGCCTGGAGTGTAATGTTTCAGGGAAAATCTGAAGCTTTCTTT.

This clonotype was counted a few times. The J gene is TRBJ2-3, the V gene TRBV7-2; D is uncertain. The V end was cut by 5 bases, the J end by 0 bases, with 12 bases between. This CDR3 has 15 amino acids. CDR1 is SGHTA and CDR2 is FQGNSA in the germline V gene. The CDR3 protein is CASSILSSSTDTQYF. CDR3 nucleotides: TGTGCCAGCAGCATCCTTTCTTCTAGCACAGATACGCAGTATTTT.

This clonotype was detected a few times. CDR3 nucleotide sequence: TGCGCCAGCAGCTTGGTTGGGACTAGGTCCTACGAGCAGTACTTC. Amino acids: CASSLVGTRSYEQYF. This rearrangement joins TRBV5-1 to TRBJ2-7, with TRBD2 identical over 8 bases. This CDR3 contains 15 residues. Per germline, CDR1 SGHRS and CDR2 YFSETQ. J lost 1 base, V lost 0 bases, and 3 bases had no gene match.

There are many counts of this clonotype. Germline and junction disagree at one end, which may indicate a read error. The chain couples TRBV5-1 to TRBJ2-7, with a weak D call TRBD2 (6 bases). The germline gives CDR1 SGHRS, CDR2 YFSETQ. This CDR3 is built from 13 residues. In nucleotides, the CDR3 is TGTGCCAGCAGCCTACTAGCAGACTACGAGCAGTACTTC. This codes for CASSLLADYEQYF.

This clonotype has a handful of counts. This rearrangement joins TRBV25-1 to TRBJ2-7, with 11 bases identical to TRBD1. CDR3 length: 16 amino acids. Unmatched junction bases numbered 5, after V lost 3 bases and J lost 1 base. CDR1 and CDR2 from the germline V gene are MGHDK and SYGVNS. The CDR3 sequence is CASSDHRDRGSYEQYF. The CDR3 coding sequence is TGTGCCAGCAGTGACCACCGGGACAGGGGGTCCTACGAGCAGTACTTC.

This clonotype has more than one count but fewer than ten. CDR3 DNA sequence: TGTGCCATCCGCCCGACGAACACCGGGGAGCTGTTTTTT. Its translation is CAIRPTNTGELFF. This chain uses TRBV10-3 with TRBJ2-2; unclear D gene. Deletions cut 8 bases from V and 0 bases from J, with 7 bases between. Per the germline V gene, CDR1 is ENHRY and CDR2 is SYGVKD. This CDR3 spans 13 amino acids.

The table lists this clonotype with a few counts. The chain employs TRBV27 and TRBJ2-3, with TRBD2 identical over 12 bases. The CDR3 totals 16 residues. Germline V gene sequence: CDR1 MNHEY, CDR2 SMNVEV (reference sequence). Trimming cost V 3 bases and J 2 bases; bases outside gene matches: 3. The CDR3 spells CASSFRTSGITDTQYF. The CDR3 DNA sequence: TGTGCCAGCAGTTTCCGGACTAGCGGGATCACAGATACGCAGTATTTT.